These 24 T cell receptor beta chains share one sample of origin, sequenced in a study of cytomegalovirus exposure and HLA in healthy donors. Vbeta (60) and Jbeta (13) primers were used in the PCR. Only in-frame clones appear in the TCRdb table, and some are missing; sequencing was by immunoSEQ multiplex PCR. Among 100,000 or so clones listed, about 80% were seen once. The sample was PBMCs. These receptors were collected from a man under 40 in good health and CMV-seropositive.

V gene TRBV7-9 combines with J gene TRBJ2-4; D is unclear. V gave up 10 bases and J gave up 0 bases, with 4 bases separating them. CDR1 and CDR2 from the germline V gene are SEHNR and FQNEAQ (reference sequence). This CDR3 comprises 11 residues. CDR3 sequence: CAIIAKNIQYF. CDR3 bases: TGTGCCATCATAGCCAAAAACATTCAGTACTTC. Variable domain in full (rest from reference TRBV7-9 and TRBJ2-4): DTGVSQNPRHKITKRGQNVTFRCDPISEHNRLYWYRQTLGQGPEFLTYFQNEAQLEKSRLLSDRFSAERPKGSFSTLEIQRTEQGDSAMYLCAIIAKNIQYFGAGTRLSVL.

This sequence joins TRBV5-3 and TRBJ2-1, with 11 bases matching TRBD2. TRBV5-3 is filed as an ORF, its function uncertain. The CDR3 sequence is 20 residues long. V was clipped by 3 bases and J by 6 bases; unmatched bases: 20. The chain's CDR3 is CARSSRPILSGRGLGNEQFF. The CDR3 DNA is TGTGCCAGAAGCTCCCGGCCGATTCTTAGCGGGAGGGGGCTTGGCAATGAGCAGTTCTTC.

This rearrangement joins TRBV5-4 to TRBJ1-2; D is possibly TRBD1 (6 bases). Germline CDR1 is SGHNT and CDR2 is YYREEE (reference sequence). V shed 4 bases and J shed 8 bases, with 24 bases lying between them. CDR3 length: 16 residues. Here the CDR3 reads CASSPGGGGRGGGYTF. CDR3 DNA: TGTGCCAGCAGCCCCGGAGGGGGGGGGCGCGGGGGAGGCTACACCTTC.

The chain uses TRBV6-5 and TRBJ2-1; D possibly corresponds to TRBD2 (5 bases). CDR3 size: 13 residues. CDR1 and CDR2 (germline): MNHEY, SVGAGI. With 2 bases removed from V and 9 bases from J, the gap between germline ends came to 11 bases. This CDR3 is CASSYPLEGEQFF. The CDR3 region has the DNA TGTGCCAGCAGTTACCCCCTTGAGGGTGAGCAGTTCTTC.

The genes are TRBV19 and TRBJ2-2; no firm D call. The CDR3 sequence is 15 residues long. Trimming cost V 5 bases and J 0 bases, with 10 bases left between them. The germline V gene has CDR1 LNHDA and CDR2 SQIVND (reference sequence). The CDR3 region has the DNA TGTGCCAGTAGTCCTGGCCTTTCGAACACCGGGGAGCTGTTTTTT. Protein sequence: CASSPGLSNTGELFF.

As to this clone: Mismatch with germline at one junction end may stem from a read error. The V call is TRBV7-9, the J call TRBJ2-1; D is unresolved. This CDR3 has 12 amino acids. Germline CDR1 and CDR2: SEHNR and FQNEAQ (reference sequence). CDR3 region: CSSRKNTAEQFF. As DNA, the CDR3 is TGTTCCAGCAGGAAAAATACAGCAGAGCAGTTCTTC. The full variable domain, with the rest looked up from reference TRBV7-9 and TRBJ2-1, is DTGVSQNPRHKITKRGQNVTFRCDPISEHNRLYWYRQTLGQGPEFLTYFQNEAQLEKSRLLSDRFSAERPKGSFSTLEIQRTEQGDSAMYLCSSRKNTAEQFFGPGTRLTVL.

The chain joins TRBV6-1 to TRBJ2-7, with 7 bases lining up with TRBD1. Germline assignment: CDR1 MNHNS and CDR2 SASEGT. This CDR3 is 13 amino acids long. V dropped 5 bases and J dropped 3; count of bases not matched to a gene: 4. DNA of the CDR3: TGTGCCAGCAGTAAAGGGACAGTCTACGAGCAGTACGTC. As protein: CASSKGTVYEQYV.

V usage is TRBV6-1 and J usage is TRBJ1-5, with D uncertain. CDR3 size: 15 residues. V lost 2 bases and J 5 bases, leaving 13 bases between the germline ends. Per germline, CDR1 MNHNS and CDR2 SASEGT. The DNA for the CDR3 is TGTGCCAGCAGTGAACCCGGGGAAGAGGATCAGCCCCAGCATTTT. Translation: CASSEPGEEDQPQHF.

In this sample, this clone turned up a few times. V gene TRBV4-1 combines with J gene TRBJ2-7; D is perhaps TRBD1 (6 bases). V lost 0 bases and J lost 6, with 15 bases in between. This CDR3 has 15 residues. CDR1 is MGHRA, CDR2 YSYEKL, per germline. The CDR3 spells CASSQERGTWGEQYF. As DNA, the CDR3 is TGCGCCAGCAGCCAAGAAAGGGGGACCTGGGGCGAGCAGTACTTC.

The chain links TRBV6-6 to TRBJ2-7; TRBD2 matches 8 bases. J gave up 4 bases and V 3 bases, and 11 bases lay outside the gene matches. There are 16 residues in the CDR3. Germline CDR1 is MNHNY and CDR2 is SVGAGI (reference sequence). The CDR3 bases are TGTGCCAGCAGTTATCGGCGAGCGGGAGCCCCGTACGAGCAGTACTTC. It is translated as CASSYRRAGAPYEQYF.

V is TRBV18 and J is TRBJ2-3; 7 bases map to TRBD1. V trimming: 3 bases; J trimming: 2 bases; junction bases outside the gene matches: 8. The germline V gene encodes CDR1 KGHSH and CDR2 LQKENI. CDR3 length: 16 residues. The CDR3 is CASSPRTGLFTDTQYF. CDR3 DNA sequence: TGTGCCAGCTCACCCCGGACAGGTCTATTCACAGATACGCAGTATTTT.

This chain connects TRBV6-6 to TRBJ2-7; a possible D gene is TRBD2 (5 bases). This CDR3 has 15 amino acids. Trimming stripped 4 bases from V and 2 bases from J, with 15 bases between. CDR1 and CDR2 from the germline V gene are MNHNY and SVGAGI (reference sequence). The CDR3 sequence: CASSSPATGTYEQYF. DNA of the CDR3: TGTGCCAGCAGTTCTCCGGCGACGGGGACCTACGAGCAGTACTTC.

The chain joins TRBV5-6 to TRBJ1-2, with D hard to call. The V end lost 5 bases, the J end lost 8 bases, and 10 bases lay between the germline ends. Germline values: CDR1 SGHDT, CDR2 YYEEEE. The CDR3 covers 11 residues. The CDR3 sequence: CASREGGGYTF. The CDR3 nucleotides are TGTGCCAGCAGGGAGGGCGGCGGCTACACCTTC.

This chain joins TRBV6-5 and TRBJ2-1; tentatively, D is TRBD2 (6 bases). The CDR3 spans 14 residues. The V end was cut by 6 bases, the J end by 0 bases, with 9 bases between. Germline V lookup: CDR1 MNHEY, CDR2 SVGAGI. The CDR3 region has the DNA TGTGCCAGCAGCATAGCGGACTCCTACAATGAGCAGTTCTTC. Protein sequence: CASSIADSYNEQFF.

The chain uses TRBV19 and TRBJ1-3; TRBD1 matches at 7 bases. In germline, CDR1 is LNHDA, CDR2 SQIVND (reference sequence). V was clipped by 7 bases and J by 3 bases; unmatched bases: 6. This CDR3 is 14 amino acids long. The CDR3 DNA sequence: TGTGCCAGTACCAGAGACAGGGTTGGAAACACCATATATTTT. Protein sequence: CASTRDRVGNTIYF.

This clone is a singleton in its sample. The chain links TRBV5-4 to TRBJ1-4; perhaps TRBD1 as D (5 bases). This CDR3 comprises 16 residues. Deletions cut 4 bases from V and 2 bases from J, with 15 bases between. Germline V gene sequence: CDR1 SGHNT, CDR2 YYREEE (reference sequence). The CDR3 region has the DNA TGTGCCAGCAGCGATCCTTCGACAGACACTAATGAAAAACTGTTTTTT. Its translation: CASSDPSTDTNEKLFF.

V is TRBV9 and J is TRBJ2-3; 7 nucleotides match TRBD1. The CDR3 is 16 amino acids. Per germline, CDR1 SGDLS and CDR2 YYNGEE. J was trimmed by 1 base and V by 3 bases; bases with no gene match: 8. CDR3 bases: TGTGCCAGCAGCGGAGCTTGGGGGACAGGCACAGATACGCAGTATTTT. Protein: CASSGAWGTGTDTQYF.

J is TRBJ1-1 and V is TRBV7-6; D unclear. V shed 5 bases and J shed 3 bases, with 13 bases lying between them. The germline gives CDR1 SGHVS, CDR2 FNYEAQ. This CDR3 is 14 amino acids long. The CDR3 region is CASSALFGHTEAFF. Written as DNA, the CDR3 is TGTGCCAGCAGCGCGCTATTTGGTCACACTGAAGCTTTCTTT.

This clone was detected only once. This chain uses TRBV4-2 with TRBJ2-1; maybe TRBD2 (6 bases). The CDR3 consists of 16 residues. Germline values: CDR1 LGHNA, CDR2 YNFKEQ. V was shortened by 0 bases and J by 6 bases, with 15 bases between the two germline ends. The CDR3 DNA follows: TGTGCCAGCAGCCAAGATCCGCGGGGAGGACTCAATGAGCAGTTCTTC. It translates to CASSQDPRGGLNEQFF.

This clone has a handful of counts. The chain uses TRBV7-2 and TRBJ2-4; D gene ambiguous. From germline, CDR1 is SGHTA and CDR2 FQGNSA. The CDR3 contains 12 residues. Deletions cut 2 bases from V and 5 bases from J, with 4 bases between. CDR3 sequence reads: CASSLSENIQYF. In DNA form, the CDR3 reads TGTGCCAGCAGCTTATCGGAAAACATTCAGTACTTC.

The chain has TRBV28 and TRBJ2-5; perhaps TRBD2 as D (5 bases). The CDR3 covers 15 residues. Germline assignment: CDR1 MDHEN and CDR2 SYDVKM. V dropped 6 bases and J dropped 3 bases, with 17 bases sitting between them. This CDR3 reads CASSPGSDREETQYF. For the CDR3, the DNA is TGTGCCAGCAGCCCGGGGAGCGATCGGGAAGAGACCCAGTACTTC.

V usage is TRBV5-6 and J usage is TRBJ2-3, with TRBD2 as a possible D gene (5 bases). V was cut by 0 bases and J by 2 bases, with 10 bases left in between. Germline V gene sequence: CDR1 SGHDT, CDR2 YYEEEE. The CDR3 totals 15 residues. DNA for the CDR3: TGTGCCAGCAGCTTGGTCACTAGGCCCACAGATACGCAGTATTTT. It yields the protein CASSLVTRPTDTQYF.

The chain recombines TRBV9 with TRBJ2-7; tentative D call: TRBD1 (6 bases). Trimming left V 2 bases short and J 2 bases short, with 14 bases between. Germline lookup yields CDR1 SGDLS and CDR2 YYNGEE. The CDR3 has 15 amino acids. CDR3 sequence reads: CASSVTGTATYEQYF. CDR3 DNA sequence: TGTGCCAGCAGCGTTACAGGGACCGCGACCTACGAGCAGTACTTC.

The table lists this clone with a few counts. The CDR3 here is CASSRDSTMNTEAFF. The CDR3 DNA sequence: TGTGCCAGCAGCCGGGACAGCACCATGAACACTGAAGCTTTCTTT. V usage is TRBV6-5 and J usage is TRBJ1-1; 7 nucleotides agree with TRBD1. The CDR3 is 15 residues long. Trimming cost V 6 bases and J 0 bases; bases outside gene matches: 7. From germline, CDR1 is MNHEY and CDR2 SVGAGI.